Listed here are 30 T cell receptor beta chains from one sample, sequenced in a study of cytomegalovirus exposure and HLA in healthy donors. Amplification used 60 Vbeta primers and 13 Jbeta primers. Sequenced by immunoSEQ multiplex PCR; TCRdb stores in-frame clones only, minus some. The table shows around 130,000 clones, with 80% occurring only once. The specimen sequenced was PBMCs. Receptors originate from a female donor in good health and CMV-seronegative.

The V call is TRBV27, the J call TRBJ1-1, with D possibly TRBD1 on 6 matching bases. The CDR3 spans 18 residues. The germline V gene has CDR1 MNHEY and CDR2 SMNVEV (reference sequence). V was cut by 3 bases and J by 1 base, with 21 bases left in between. CDR3 nucleotides: TGTGCCAGCAGTTTGAGGGTGTACAAGGGGGTACCGAACACTGAAGCTTTCTTT. The encoded protein is CASSLRVYKGVPNTEAFF.

This chain links TRBV27 with TRBJ2-5, with TRBD2 matching over 7 bases. The germline V gene has CDR1 MNHEY and CDR2 SMNVEV (reference sequence). V lost 6 bases and J lost 2; bases outside the gene matches: 9. This CDR3 has 15 residues. This CDR3 reads CASSLWEGRQETQYF. CDR3 bases: TGTGCCAGCAGCCTTTGGGAGGGGAGGCAAGAGACCCAGTACTTC.

The rearrangement joins TRBV25-1 to TRBJ1-3; tentative D call: TRBD1 (5 bases). The V end lost 8 bases, the J end lost 7 bases, and 21 bases lay between the germline ends. The CDR3 is 15 amino acids. Per germline, CDR1 MGHDK and CDR2 SYGVNS. The CDR3 region is CASSTAGGFGNTIYF. In DNA, the CDR3 is TGTGCCAGCTCAACCGCGGGGGGGTTCGGGAACACCATATATTTT.

The chain uses TRBV10-2 and TRBJ1-5; no definite D call. V dropped 3 bases and J dropped 4 bases, with 10 bases sitting between them. Per the germline V gene, CDR1 is WSHSY and CDR2 is SAAADI. The CDR3 spans 14 residues. The CDR3 DNA sequence: TGCGCCAGCAGTGACGTTGAGGGAAATCAGCCCCAGCATTTT. Translation: CASSDVEGNQPQHF.

The chain is built from TRBV30 and TRBJ1-5; 9 bases match TRBD1. Germline trimming cut 0 bases from V and 7 bases from J; bases unmatched to any gene: 1. This CDR3 comprises 13 residues. Germline V gives CDR1 GTSNPN, CDR2 SVGIG (reference sequence). CDR3 loop: CAWSVGQGQPQHF. The CDR3 nucleotides read TGTGCCTGGAGTGTAGGACAGGGGCAGCCCCAGCATTTT.

The chain employs TRBV25-1 and TRBJ1-4, with D possibly being TRBD1 (5 bases). V was trimmed by 3 bases and J by 6 bases, leaving 14 bases between them. The CDR3 runs to 15 residues. The germline V gene has CDR1 MGHDK and CDR2 SYGVNS. CDR3 DNA sequence: TGTGCCAGCAGTGACCCGGACACCACCTATGAAAAACTGTTTTTT. As protein: CASSDPDTTYEKLFF.

This chain links TRBV7-9 with TRBJ2-5; TRBD2 agrees at 11 bases. V was clipped by 5 bases and J by 5 bases; unmatched bases: 16. The germline gives CDR1 SEHNR, CDR2 FQNEAQ (reference sequence). The CDR3 has 18 amino acids. The CDR3: CASSHPLAGGHEGETQYF. In nucleotides, the CDR3 is TGTGCCAGCAGCCATCCTCTAGCGGGAGGTCACGAGGGGGAGACCCAGTACTTC.

This clone was recorded a few times. This chain connects TRBV5-1 to TRBJ2-1; tentatively, D is TRBD2 (6 bases). This CDR3 region has 13 residues. CDR1 and CDR2 (germline): SGHRS, YFSETQ. V lost 0 bases, J lost 9 bases, and 10 bases lay in between. The DNA for the CDR3 is TGCGCCAGCAGCTTGGGGACTACCACTGAGCAGTTCTTC. It translates to CASSLGTTTEQFF.

V usage is TRBV28 and J usage is TRBJ2-7; 13 positions agree with TRBD2. The CDR3 sequence is 15 residues long. V gave up 6 bases and J gave up 3 bases; unmatched junction bases: 5. The V gene's germline CDR1 is MDHEN and CDR2 SYDVKM. The CDR3 loop reads CASSAWTSGSYEQYF. As DNA, the CDR3 is TGTGCCAGCAGCGCCTGGACTAGCGGGAGCTACGAGCAGTACTTC.

The V and J genes are TRBV28 and TRBJ1-2; D remains unclear. There are 14 residues in the CDR3. CDR1 is MDHEN and CDR2 is SYDVKM in the germline V gene. Trimming took 5 bases from V and 0 from J, leaving 10 bases between them. Here the CDR3 DNA reads TGTGCCAGCAGTCCGGGTTCCGCTAACTATGGCTACACCTTC. This translates into CASSPGSANYGYTF.

This chain joins TRBV7-6 and TRBJ1-1, with D tentatively TRBD1 (6 bases). Per the germline V gene, CDR1 is SGHVS and CDR2 is FNYEAQ. CDR3 length equals 16 residues. V lost 1 base to trimming and J lost 4 bases, with 16 bases between them. The chain's CDR3 is CASSLGTGQGGTEAFF. CDR3 DNA sequence: TGTGCCAGCAGCTTAGGTACAGGCCAAGGGGGCACTGAAGCTTTCTTT.

V is TRBV6-5 and J is TRBJ1-1; 7 positions match TRBD1. V was clipped by 5 bases and J by 1 base; unmatched bases: 4. The CDR3 spans 14 residues. Germline V lookup: CDR1 MNHEY, CDR2 SVGAGI. CDR3 nucleotides: TGTGCCAGCAGTCCCGGGACAGAGAACACTGAAGCTTTCTTT. Amino acids: CASSPGTENTEAFF.

The rearrangement joins TRBV5-6 to TRBJ2-2; tentative D call: TRBD1 (5 bases). The CDR3 is 15 residues long. The germline V gene encodes CDR1 SGHDT and CDR2 YYEEEE. Trimming took off 1 base at V and 3 bases at J, with 10 bases between the two ends. In DNA, the CDR3 is TGTGCCAGCAGCTTGACTGGGGCGGACACCGGGGAGCTGTTTTTT. Amino acid sequence: CASSLTGADTGELFF.

The chain has TRBV4-1 and TRBJ1-1; no clear D gene. V was clipped by 3 bases and J by 1 base, with 12 bases between them. Germline V CDR1 and CDR2: MGHRA, YSYEKL. CDR3 length equals 15 residues. CDR3 sequence: CASSQITERNTEAFF. Written as DNA, the CDR3 is TGCGCCAGCAGCCAGATTACAGAGAGGAACACTGAAGCTTTCTTT.

The chain uses TRBV9 and TRBJ2-5, with 12 bases identical to TRBD2. The CDR3 is 16 residues long. Per germline, CDR1 SGDLS and CDR2 YYNGEE. The junction had 3 bases not matched to a gene; V was cut back by 0 bases and J by 3 bases. CDR3 sequence reads: CASSVGTSGNKETQYF. CDR3 coding DNA: TGTGCCAGCAGCGTAGGGACTAGCGGGAATAAAGAGACCCAGTACTTC.

This sequence joins TRBV21-1 and TRBJ1-2; the D call TRBD1 from the table was never checked on the DNA. TRBV21-1 has pseudogene status. The CDR3 totals 13 residues. CDR3 sequence: CASSFDRHYGYTF. The CDR3 DNA sequence: TGTGCCAGCAGCTTCGACAGGCACTATGGCTACACCTTC.

The V and J genes are TRBV28 and TRBJ1-2; a weak D match, TRBD1 (6 bases). This CDR3 comprises 13 residues. Trimming left V 8 bases short and J 3 bases short, with 13 bases between. Germline V CDR1 and CDR2: MDHEN, SYDVKM. Here the CDR3 reads CASAPRTDYGYTF. Here the CDR3 DNA reads TGTGCCAGCGCGCCCCGGACAGACTATGGCTACACCTTC.

The rearrangement joins TRBV6-1 to TRBJ1-2, with 7 bases lining up with TRBD1. Germline V gene lookup returns CDR1 MNHNS and CDR2 SASEGT. The CDR3 spans 12 residues. The ends lost 6 bases at V and 5 bases at J; junction bases unmatched: 3. For the CDR3, the DNA is TGTGCCAGCAGACCAGGGGGGTATGGCTACACCTTC. It yields the protein CASRPGGYGYTF.

The chain employs TRBV5-8 and TRBJ2-1, with a weak D call TRBD1 (5 bases). The germline CDR1 and CDR2 sequences are SGHTS and YDEGEE. The V gene lost 1 base and the J gene lost 8 bases, with 13 bases spanning the gap. This CDR3 spans 14 amino acids. In DNA, the CDR3 is TGTGCCAGCAGCTTGAGGGTCGTGGGGCATGAGCAGTTCTTC. Protein product: CASSLRVVGHEQFF.

This clone was counted a few times. The rearrangement uses TRBV13 and TRBJ1-1; 7 positions agree with TRBD1. Germline V gene data show CDR1 as PRHDT and CDR2 as FYEKMQ (reference sequence). The CDR3 runs 16 residues. Trimming at V came to 2 bases and at J to 1 base, leaving 7 bases not matched to a gene. CDR3 DNA sequence: TGTGCCAGCAGCTTAAAGCTTGGACAGGCGAACACTGAAGCTTTCTTT. This gives the protein CASSLKLGQANTEAFF.

Concerning this clone itself: Additional DNA sequences in this sample encode the identical CDR3. The V gene is TRBV7-7, the J gene TRBJ2-5, with 8 bases aligning to TRBD1. The CDR3 runs to 13 residues. CDR1 SSHAT and CDR2 FNYEAQ come from the germline V gene (reference sequence). Unmatched junction bases numbered 2, after V lost 5 bases and J lost 3 bases. The CDR3 DNA follows: TGTGCCAGCAGCCTGGACAGGGAAGAGACCCAGTACTTC. Its translation is CASSLDREETQYF.

The chain couples TRBV7-2 to TRBJ1-2, with D perhaps TRBD1 (5 bases). V lost 0 bases, J lost 7 bases, and 15 bases lay in between. Germline CDR1 reads SGHTA; CDR2 reads FQGNSA. The CDR3 length is 15 residues. CDR3 amino acids: CASSLALGRVSGYTF. The CDR3 nucleotides are TGTGCCAGCAGCTTAGCGCTGGGCAGGGTATCTGGCTACACCTTC.

This chain links TRBV27 with TRBJ1-5; D is ambiguous. Germline V CDR1 and CDR2: MNHEY, SMNVEV (reference sequence). The CDR3 sequence is 14 residues long. Trimming shortened V by 10 bases and J by 4 bases, and 17 bases separated the two germline ends. CDR3 protein: CATSREGLNQPQHF. The CDR3 DNA follows: TGTGCCACATCGAGGGAGGGTTTAAATCAGCCCCAGCATTTT.

V and J are TRBV27 and TRBJ1-4; D remains ambiguous. This CDR3 comprises 13 residues. With 7 bases removed from V and 7 bases from J, the gap between germline ends came to 13 bases. Germline V gene lookup returns CDR1 MNHEY and CDR2 SMNVEV (reference sequence). In DNA, the CDR3 is TGTGCCAGCACCCCCTGGGGAGGTGAAAAACTGTTTTTT. Encoded protein: CASTPWGGEKLFF.

This clone was seen repeatedly, ten times or more. V is TRBV7-6 and J is TRBJ2-3; unclear D gene. The V end lost 5 bases, the J end lost 1 base, and 10 bases lay between the germline ends. Germline V gives CDR1 SGHVS, CDR2 FNYEAQ. The CDR3 extends over 14 amino acids. Here the CDR3 DNA reads TGTGCCAGCAGCCGCGACACTGGCACAGATACGCAGTATTTT. Its protein is CASSRDTGTDTQYF.

The chain has TRBV30 and TRBJ2-1; 10 nucleotides align to TRBD2. The V and J ends lost 4 bases and 5 bases, in that order; junction bases with no gene match: 5. This CDR3 is built from 14 residues. Germline assignment: CDR1 GTSNPN and CDR2 SVGIG (reference sequence). The CDR3, as DNA: TGTGCCTGGACTAGCGGGAGTTATCACAATGAGCAGTTCTTC. It is translated as CAWTSGSYHNEQFF.

The CDR3 DNA reads as TGCGCCAGCGGACGAGACAGGGGTAATGAGCAGTTCTTC. It codes for CASGRDRGNEQFF. The chain employs TRBV5-1 and TRBJ2-1; TRBD1 matches 8 bases. Per germline, CDR1 SGHRS and CDR2 YFSETQ. V shed 7 bases and J 7 bases; nucleotides not matched to a gene: 7. The CDR3 runs to 13 residues.

V gene TRBV12-5 combines with J gene TRBJ2-1; 9 nucleotides line up with TRBD1. The CDR3 sequence is 16 residues long. Unmatched junction bases numbered 3, after V lost 0 bases and J lost 3 bases. Per germline, CDR1 LGHNT and CDR2 FRNRAP. CDR3 nucleotides: TGTGCTAGTGGTTTGGTATGGGGACAGGGCTACAATGAGCAGTTCTTC. Protein product: CASGLVWGQGYNEQFF.

This chain uses TRBV5-6 with TRBJ2-1; the D gene is possibly TRBD1 (6 bases). Per the germline V gene, CDR1 is SGHDT and CDR2 is YYEEEE. The CDR3 runs to 17 residues. Trimming stripped 4 bases from V and 4 bases from J, with 21 bases between. The CDR3, as DNA: TGTGCCAGCAGCCACCCTATGCGACAGGAACGATACAATGAGCAGTTCTTC. Its protein is CASSHPMRQERYNEQFF.

There are a few counts of this clone. V gene TRBV19 combines with J gene TRBJ1-1, with a tentative D call TRBD1 (5 bases). The CDR3 is 14 residues long. Germline CDR1 LNHDA, CDR2 SQIVND (reference sequence). Trimming took off 2 bases at V and 10 bases at J, with 17 bases between the two ends. In DNA, the CDR3 is TGTGCCAGTAGTATAACCGGGGCAGGGAGGAGAGCTTTCTTT. Encoded protein: CASSITGAGRRAFF.